The 4 T cell receptor beta chains below all came from one sample that was sequenced in a study of blood T cell repertoires in COVID-19. Some clones are missing from TCRdb's copy, which holds only in-frame ones; the method was immunoSEQ multiplex PCR. The table has more than 250,000 clones, 84% seen once. Material for sequencing was peripheral blood. These receptors were obtained from a human donor in a cohort sampled during active COVID-19.

The count of this clone is one. V gene TRBV6-5 combines with J gene TRBJ2-7; D is uncertain. Trimming removed 0 bases from V and 1 base from J, with 10 bases in between. Germline V lookup: CDR1 MNHEY, CDR2 SVGAGI. The CDR3 is made up of 15 amino acids. CDR3 protein: CASSYSSTVSYEQYF. The CDR3 DNA sequence: TGTGCCAGCAGTTACTCGAGTACGGTTTCCTACGAGCAGTACTTC.

The rearrangement uses TRBV3-1 (or the pseudogene TRBV3-2) and TRBJ2-1, with D possibly matching TRBD1 (5 bases). The CDR3 totals 15 residues. The germline V and J ends were trimmed by 0 bases and 6 bases, with 12 bases remaining between them. Looked up from germline, CDR1 is LGHDT and CDR2 is YNNKEL (reference sequence). The CDR3 protein is CASSQDRVRGNEQFF. The CDR3 nucleotides read TGTGCCAGCAGCCAAGACAGGGTAAGGGGCAATGAGCAGTTCTTC.

This clone was seen only a few times. The chain links TRBV19 to TRBJ2-7, with 10 positions matching TRBD2. The V and J ends lost 10 bases and 6 bases, in that order; junction bases with no gene match: 12. CDR1 and CDR2 from the germline V gene are LNHDA and SQIVND (reference sequence). This CDR3 is built from 14 residues. In nucleotides, the CDR3 is TGTGCCACCAAATTGTCTAGCGGGAGTGGCGAGCAGTACTTC. This encodes CATKLSSGSGEQYF.

The V call is TRBV16, the J call TRBJ2-1; the D gene is possibly TRBD2 (6 bases). CDR1 KGHSY and CDR2 FQNENV come from the germline V gene. The germline V and J ends were trimmed by 4 bases and 12 bases, with 22 bases remaining between them. The CDR3 is 15 amino acids. DNA of the CDR3: TGTGCCAGCAGCCGCATACCGGGCCCCTTGGAGGGGCAGTTCTTC. Translated, it gives CASSRIPGPLEGQFF.